This TCR beta chain was recovered during a study of CD8 T cells in ankylosing spondylitis (dated by TCRdb to the late 2010s). Concerning the study at large: The study profiled T cell receptor beta repertoires in healthy donors and ankylosing spondylitis patients to find disease-linked TCR variants. The full study cohort comprised roughly 24 ankylosing spondylitis patients and some 100 healthy donors. Peripheral blood was sampled, and synovial fluid was also collected from ankylosing spondylitis patients.

This clonotype came up many times. No cognate antigen has been identified for it. Base qualities are missing; no much larger clone stands one base away. These reads were obtained on an Illumina HiSeq 2500. Quantitative 5'-RACE with molecular barcodes was the method used to prepare the TCR beta libraries. On the study's bioinformatics: A new computational method, built on a probabilistic model of VDJ rearrangement, was used to identify disease-linked TCR variants. TCRdb redid the processing of the public reads, applying fastp at Q25 and MiXCR, and retained in-frame beta chains. Each entry merges the rows of one CDR3 protein and shows their most common DNA and genes. These V and J calls rely on TCRdb rather than the paper's analysis. Present in this sample are fewer than 550,000 distinct CDR3 sequences, about 5% of which were seen just once. The ten most abundant clones make up around 3.4% of the sample.

What the authors observed across the whole study: The disease-linked clones were reported to be significantly enriched in matched synovial fluid samples from ankylosing spondylitis patients. Some motif variants were previously reported in synovial fluid and blood of reactive arthritis patients, suggesting common disease-initiation mechanisms. A TCR beta motif made up of several highly homologous amino acid variants appeared to be characteristic of blood from ankylosing spondylitis patients. In peripheral blood, the disease-linked clones were found at relatively low frequencies and had a CD8+ phenotype.

The sequence was obtained from a male donor with ankylosing spondylitis. Sequenced sample: blood, either unsorted or a sorted T cell fraction (not recorded which).

The bases read TGTGCCAGCACCAGGACTAGCGGGAGCTCCTACAATGAGCAGTTCTTC. Translated, it reads CASTRTSGSSYNEQFF. The chain joins TRBV9 to TRBJ2-1, and TRBD2 matches 13 of the central bases. CDR1 and CDR2, looked up from the germline V gene, are SGDLS and YYNGEE. The junction shows trimming of 6 bases on V and 0 bases on J, and the gene matches do not reach 3 bases of it. The cysteine opens and the phenylalanine closes a CDR3 of 16 amino acids. Of the read, only the CDR3 DNA is kept; its 48 bases are in frame from base 1. Supplemented by the reference TRBV9 and TRBJ2-1 proteins around the CDR3, the complete variable domain is DSGVTQTPKHLITATGQRVTLRCSPRSGDLSVYWYQQSLDQGLQFLIQYYNGEERAKGNILERFSAQQFPDLHSELNLSSLELGDSALYFCASTRTSGSSYNEQFFGPGTRLTVL.